A selection of T cell receptor beta chains follows, all from one sample in a study of blood T cell repertoires in COVID-19. Data came from immunoSEQ multiplex PCR; TCRdb stores just in-frame clones and leaves some out. The table has about 140,000 clones, over 75% seen once. Sequenced input: PBMCs or T cells enriched from blood (not recorded which). These receptors all stem from a man aged 45-60 years in a cohort exposed to, infected with or recovered from COVID-19 (not recorded which). The CDR3 runs from the conserved cysteine through the conserved F or W. The order of the fields is V gene, D gene, J gene, clone size, CDR3 protein, CDR3 DNA. The D gene is left open where the match is weak. Expanded clones are given a class, and other clones once, few, many or no size at all.

TRBV29-1,NA,TRBJ1-2,NA,CSVATEGYTF,TGCAGCGTCGCAACAGAGGGCTACACCTTC
TRBV28,NA,TRBJ2-7,NA,CASSSSLTYEQYF,TGTGCCAGCAGTTCGTCCCTAACCTACGAGCAGTACTTC
TRBV11-2,NA,TRBJ2-5,NA,CASSWRGETQYF,TGTGCCAGCAGCTGGAGAGGGGAGACCCAGTACTTC
TRBV19,TRBD2,TRBJ2-3,NA,CASSHRGGAGADTQYF,TGTGCCAGTAGCCACCGGGGGGGCGCGGGCGCAGATACGCAGTATTTT
TRBV5-1,TRBD2,TRBJ2-3,once,CASSLGLAQSTDTQYF,TGCGCCAGCAGCCTGGGACTAGCGCAGAGCACAGATACGCAGTATTTT
TRBV7-9,TRBD2,TRBJ2-1,NA,CASSLEGLGNNEQFF,TGTGCCAGCAGCTTGGAGGGACTAGGGAACAATGAGCAGTTCTTC
TRBV7-8,NA,TRBJ2-2,NA,CASYRGHQNTGELFF,TGTGCCAGCTACCGGGGACACCAGAACACCGGGGAGCTGTTTTTT
TRBV4-1,NA,TRBJ1-2,NA,CASSAFRDSAGGYTF,TGCGCCAGCAGCGCATTTCGGGACTCCGCAGGAGGCTACACCTTC
TRBV24-1,TRBD2,TRBJ2-1,NA,CATSANSGGSVSEQFF,TGTGCCACCAGCGCCAATAGCGGGGGGTCGGTCTCTGAGCAGTTCTTC
TRBV9,TRBD1,TRBJ2-1,once,CASSENPGQASYNEQFF,TGTGCCAGCAGCGAAAACCCCGGACAGGCCTCCTACAATGAGCAGTTCTTC
TRBV4-3,NA,TRBJ2-7,once,CASSQDRTGSSYEQYF,TGCGCCAGCAGCCAAGACCGGACTGGGTCGTCCTACGAGCAGTACTTC
TRBV20-1,NA,TRBJ1-1,NA,CSASGSTEAFF,TGCAGTGCTAGCGGGAGCACTGAAGCTTTCTTT
TRBV9,TRBD2,TRBJ2-2,NA,CASSVVTSGNTGELFF,TGTGCCAGCAGCGTAGTGACTAGCGGTAACACCGGGGAGCTGTTTTTT
TRBV5-6,NA,TRBJ2-3,once,CASSFQLGTDTQYF,TGTGCCAGCAGCTTCCAACTTGGCACAGATACGCAGTATTTT
TRBV6-5,TRBD2,TRBJ2-5,few,CASRAGGGETQYF,TGTGCCAGCAGAGCGGGAGGCGGCGAGACCCAGTACTTC
TRBV5-6,NA,TRBJ1-5,NA,CASSQNRDNPEVPQHF,TGTGCCAGCAGCCAAAACCGGGACAATCCAGAGGTGCCCCAGCATTTT
TRBV7-9,NA,TRBJ2-1,NA,CASRTGPGESEQFF,TGTGCCAGCAGGACCGGACCTGGGGAGAGTGAGCAGTTCTTC
TRBV24-1,NA,TRBJ1-3,NA,CATQEGFGNTIYF,TGTGCCACCCAGGAGGGTTTTGGAAACACCATATATTTT
TRBV9,NA,TRBJ2-3,NA,CASSVAGIGLDTQYF,TGTGCCAGCAGCGTGGCGGGAATAGGTTTAGATACGCAGTATTTT
TRBV7-6,TRBD2,TRBJ2-1,NA,CASTAAVAGDSYNEQFF,TGTGCCAGCACCGCAGCCGTCGCGGGGGACTCCTACAATGAGCAGTTCTTC
TRBV11-2,NA,TRBJ1-3,NA,CASSLAQEYPISGNTIYF,TGTGCCAGCAGCTTAGCACAGGAATACCCCATCTCTGGAAACACCATATATTTT
TRBV4-1,TRBD1,TRBJ1-1,few,CASSQEGRGRTEAFF,TGCGCCAGCAGCCAAGAGGGCAGGGGGCGGACTGAAGCTTTCTTT
TRBV11-2,NA,TRBJ1-1,NA,CASSLHQGWDEAFF,TGTGCCAGCAGCCTGCACCAGGGTTGGGATGAAGCTTTCTTT
TRBV29-1,NA,TRBJ1-2,NA,CSVEYPTGLNYGYTF,TGCAGCGTTGAATACCCTACAGGGCTAAACTATGGCTACACCTTC
TRBV30,NA,TRBJ1-5,NA,CAWSVRAHSNQPQHF,TGTGCCTGGAGTGTACGAGCTCATAGCAATCAGCCCCAGCATTTT
TRBV29-1,NA,TRBJ2-7,NA,CSVHNSYEQYF,TGCAGCGTTCACAACTCCTACGAGCAGTACTTC
TRBV24-1,NA,TRBJ2-3,once,CATSETIASTDTQYF,TGTGCCACCAGTGAGACAATTGCTAGCACAGATACGCAGTATTTT
TRBV27,TRBD1,TRBJ1-5,NA,CASSLLGQGRNQPQHF,TGTGCCAGCAGTTTATTGGGACAGGGTAGGAATCAGCCCCAGCATTTT
TRBV6-1,NA,TRBJ1-4,once,CASSEFGVGSTNEKLFF,TGTGCCAGCAGTGAATTTGGCGTGGGCTCAACTAATGAAAAACTGTTTTTT
TRBV19,TRBD1,TRBJ1-1,NA,CASFKGGRGMNTEAFF,TGTGCCAGCTTCAAAGGGGGCAGGGGGATGAACACTGAAGCTTTCTTT
TRBV7-8,TRBD1,TRBJ2-2,once,CASSRDRGTGELFF,TGTGCCAGCAGCCGGGACAGGGGGACCGGGGAGCTGTTTTTT
TRBV6-2/TRBV6-3,NA,TRBJ2-2,NA,CASSGVTGTGELFF,TGTGCCAGCAGCGGAGTCACAGGGACCGGGGAGCTGTTTTTT
TRBV3-1/TRBV3-2,NA,TRBJ1-1,once,CATGDMNTEAFF,TGTGCCACGGGAGATATGAACACTGAAGCTTTCTTT
TRBV15,TRBD2,TRBJ2-1,NA,CATSTRTSGISEQFF,TGTGCCACCAGCACCCGGACTAGCGGGATTAGTGAGCAGTTCTTC
TRBV18,NA,TRBJ2-5,once,CASSPTRQETQYF,TGTGCCAGCTCACCCACTAGACAAGAGACCCAGTACTTC
TRBV30,NA,TRBJ1-3,NA,CAWSVGGAGNTIYF,TGTGCCTGGAGTGTTGGGGGGGCTGGAAACACCATATATTTT
TRBV7-9,NA,TRBJ2-7,NA,CASSPSYEQYF,TGTGCCAGCAGCCCCTCTTACGAGCAGTACTTC
TRBV7-2,NA,TRBJ2-7,NA,CASSLDRVGEQYF,TGTGCCAGCAGCTTAGACAGGGTCGGCGAGCAGTACTTC
TRBV19,TRBD1,TRBJ2-7,NA,CASSPGQGAYEQYF,TGTGCCAGTAGTCCGGGACAGGGGGCCTACGAGCAGTACTTC
TRBV11-2,NA,TRBJ1-5,NA,CASSLVPGNQPQHF,TGTGCCAGCAGCTTAGTCCCCGGCAATCAGCCCCAGCATTTT
TRBV5-6,NA,TRBJ1-6,NA,CASSLDSASSYNSPLHF,TGTGCCAGCAGCTTAGACAGCGCCAGCTCCTATAATTCACCCCTCCACTTT
TRBV30,NA,TRBJ1-6,NA,CAWSEQGLVSPLHF,TGTGCCTGGAGTGAGCAGGGCCTCGTTTCACCCCTCCACTTT
TRBV19,TRBD1,TRBJ2-1,NA,CASSVRGTKDNEQFF,TGTGCCAGTAGTGTCAGGGGGACCAAAGACAATGAGCAGTTCTTC
TRBV9,NA,TRBJ2-1,NA,CASSVEAVTYNEQFF,TGTGCCAGCAGCGTAGAAGCGGTTACTTACAATGAGCAGTTCTTC
TRBV4-3,NA,TRBJ1-1,NA,CASSLMGGTEAFF,TGCGCCAGCAGCCTAATGGGGGGCACTGAAGCTTTCTTT
TRBV7-9,TRBD2,TRBJ2-5,once,CASSSTSGGGRETQYF,TGTGCCAGCAGCTCTACTAGCGGAGGAGGGAGGGAGACCCAGTACTTC
TRBV5-6,TRBD1,TRBJ1-2,NA,CASSWDRDHGYTF,TGTGCCAGCAGCTGGGACAGGGATCATGGCTACACCTTC
TRBV19,NA,TRBJ1-1,NA,CASSIRENTEAFF,TGTGCCAGTAGTATTCGAGAGAACACTGAAGCTTTCTTT
TRBV3-1/TRBV3-2,NA,TRBJ2-7,few,CASSQSYPSLYEQYF,TGTGCCAGCAGCCAATCATATCCTAGCCTCTACGAGCAGTACTTC
TRBV28,TRBD1,TRBJ1-1,NA,CASRSGGQTEAFF,TGTGCCAGCAGGTCAGGGGGCCAGACTGAAGCTTTCTTT
TRBV7-8,TRBD2,TRBJ2-7,few,CASSVTGLAGVDEQYF,TGTGCCAGCAGTGTAACTGGACTAGCGGGGGTTGACGAGCAGTACTTC
TRBV5-1,TRBD1,TRBJ2-7,NA,CASSPRGQASYEQYF,TGCGCCAGCAGCCCTCGCGGACAGGCCTCCTACGAGCAGTACTTC
TRBV5-1,TRBD1,TRBJ1-6,NA,CASSAGQGGSPLHF,TGCGCCAGCAGTGCCGGACAGGGAGGTTCACCCCTCCACTTT